The 7 T cell receptor beta chains listed next were all sequenced from one sample in a study of T-cell reconstitution after alpha-beta-depleted transplantation in children. Unique molecular identifiers were used to barcode this TCRbeta library. From the PCR reads, TCRdb called clonotypes with MiXCR, one entry per CDR3 protein. This table holds 150,000 to 250,000 distinct CDR3 sequences, 5.5% to 7% found once. The sequenced sample was PBMCs, obtained before TCRalphabeta/CD19-depleted stem cell transplant. These receptors were taken from a girl in the first two years of life with combined immunodeficiency, due to receive a stem cell transplant.

This clonotype was seen ten or more times. CDR3 sequence reads: CSARDGSSNTQYF. In DNA, the CDR3 is TGCAGTGCTAGAGACGGGAGTTCAAATACGCAGTATTTT. The chain has TRBV20-1 and TRBJ2-3, with D maybe TRBD2 (6 bases). This CDR3 has 13 amino acids. Germline V gene sequence: CDR1 DFQATT, CDR2 SNEGSKA (reference sequence). V lost 0 bases, J lost 7 bases, and 11 bases lay in between.

This clonotype was seen ten or more times. The chain recombines TRBV9 with TRBJ2-1; no definite D call. The germline V gene has CDR1 SGDLS and CDR2 YYNGEE. This CDR3 is built from 13 residues. V lost 0 bases to trimming and J lost 5 bases, with 6 bases between them. The CDR3 loop is CASSVVLNNEQFF. For the CDR3, the DNA is TGTGCCAGCAGCGTAGTTCTGAACAATGAGCAGTTCTTC.

This clonotype was counted ten times or more. The chain links TRBV7-9 to TRBJ1-2; tentatively, D is TRBD1 (5 bases). V shed 5 bases and J shed 6 bases, with 19 bases lying between them. Looked up from germline, CDR1 is SEHNR and CDR2 is FQNEAQ (reference sequence). The CDR3 sequence is 15 residues long. The CDR3 is CASSPHGTSFDGYTF. The CDR3 DNA is TGTGCCAGCAGCCCCCACGGGACGTCCTTCGATGGCTACACCTTC.

This clonotype came up many times. This sequence joins TRBV10-3 and TRBJ1-6; TRBD1 matches 7 bases. The V segment lost 9 bases and the J segment 8 bases; nucleotides outside the gene matches: 4. The germline V gene encodes CDR1 ENHRY and CDR2 SYGVKD. The CDR3 is 12 residues long. This CDR3 reads CAIGGVDSPLHF. In DNA, the CDR3 is TGTGCCATAGGGGGCGTGGATTCACCCCTCCACTTT.

This clonotype was counted at least ten times. This sequence joins TRBV28 and TRBJ2-1; TRBD1 aligns across 8 bases. Trimming at V came to 5 bases and at J to 6 bases, leaving 9 bases not matched to a gene. The CDR3 runs 15 residues. The germline V gene has CDR1 MDHEN and CDR2 SYDVKM. This CDR3 is CASSIGQGGFNEQFF. In DNA form, the CDR3 reads TGTGCCAGCAGTATCGGACAGGGAGGTTTCAATGAGCAGTTCTTC.

In this sample, this clonotype turned up many times. The J gene is TRBJ1-5, the V gene TRBV4-3, with no clear D. The CDR3 length is 14 residues. Germline V CDR1 and CDR2: LGHNA, YSLEER. With 4 bases removed from V and 5 bases from J, the gap between germline ends came to 12 bases. For the CDR3, the DNA is TGCGCCAGCAGCCCCGACTTGGGGTATCAGCCCCAGCATTTT. It is translated as CASSPDLGYQPQHF.

Ten or more counts support this clonotype. The chain is built from TRBV28 and TRBJ2-5; 9 nucleotides match TRBD1. Unmatched junction bases numbered 10, after V lost 6 bases and J lost 2 bases. The germline V gene has CDR1 MDHEN and CDR2 SYDVKM. The CDR3 totals 16 residues. This chain's CDR3 is CASSLRQGVPQETQYF. The CDR3, as DNA: TGTGCCAGCAGCCTAAGACAGGGGGTCCCGCAAGAGACCCAGTACTTC.